Below, 9 T cell receptor beta chains from the same sample are listed, as sequenced in a study of tumor-infiltrating lymphocytes in primary liver carcinoma. TCR beta cDNA came from 400 to 500 ng total RNA, primed with a constant-region primer. Amplification in three nested multiplex PCR rounds with slightly modified ARM-PCR gave rise to TCR beta libraries. A C-beta reverse primer was combined with TRBV1-TRBV30 forward primers in the first two PCR rounds, and each round had around 11 cycles. One entry per CDR3 protein, called by TCRdb with MiXCR from the multiplex PCR reads. The sample shows around 71,000 distinct CDR3 sequences, 71% of them seen only once. Scientists recovered RNA and DNA together from roughly 20-30 mg of unsorted bulk tissue. Sequences were obtained from liver tumor tissue from sampling region 4. The subset was: tumor region T4, right-lateral pole. The receptors originated from a woman aged 55-69 years with primary liver carcinoma and hepatitis B virus infection.

In regard to this clonotype: A much more abundant neighbour one base away suggests this may be a read error. The chain carries TRBV5-1 and TRBJ2-1, with a possible D match to TRBD1 (5 bases). The CDR3 sequence is 16 residues long. The V gene lost 1 base and the J gene lost 10 bases, with 21 bases spanning the gap. Germline V gene data show CDR1 as SGHRS and CDR2 as YFSETQ. The CDR3 DNA sequence: TGCGCCAGCAGCTTGTCCACGACATTTGGGGCTAACGAGCAGTTCTTC. Translated: CASSLSTTFGANEQFF. Using reference TRBV5-1 and TRBJ2-1 for the parts outside the CDR3, the full variable domain is KAGVTQTPRYLIKTRGQQVTLSCSPISGHRSVSWYQQTPGQGLQFLFEYFSETQRNKGNFPGRFSGRQFSNSRSEMNVSTLELGDSALYLCASSLSTTFGANEQFFGPGTRLTVL.

The chain couples TRBV11-2 to TRBJ2-1, with D unclear. The CDR3 spans 14 residues. From germline, CDR1 is SGHAT and CDR2 FQNNGV. Trimming removed 4 bases at V and 8 bases at J, with 15 bases between. CDR3 region: CASSSDGNCDEQFF. The CDR3 DNA is TGTGCCAGCAGCTCAGATGGGAACTGCGATGAGCAGTTCTTC.

Comments on this clonotype: The CDR3 carries no conserved terminal phenylalanine or tryptophan, so it likely arises from a read error. V gene TRBV5-1 combines with J gene TRBJ2-1; no clear D gene. Germline-derived CDR1 and CDR2 are SGHRS and YFSETQ. The CDR3 covers 13 residues. CDR3 residues: CASSLDFYHEQFL. The CDR3 coding sequence is TGCGCCAGCAGCTTGGACTTCTACCATGAGCAGTTCTTA.

This clonotype appeared once. At one boundary the junction diverges from the germline segment, which might be a read error. The DNA of the CDR3 is TGTGCCAGCAGCTTAGGGGCACAAGGTCGCAAGGAGCACTTCTTC. This gives the protein CASSLGAQGRKEHFF. The J gene is TRBJ2-1, the V gene TRBV11-3; the D is unclear. This CDR3 region has 15 residues. The V gene's germline CDR1 is SGHNT and CDR2 YENEEA.

The chain combines TRBV27 with TRBJ2-1; D perhaps matches TRBD2 (5 bases). CDR1 is MNHEY, CDR2 SMNVEV, per germline (reference sequence). The CDR3 covers 14 residues. The V and J ends lost 6 bases and 5 bases respectively, with 14 bases between them. The CDR3 region is CASSPTGINNEQFF. For the CDR3, the DNA is TGTGCCAGCAGCCCAACCGGGATCAACAATGAGCAGTTCTTC.

For this clonotype: A much larger clone is a single base away; this may be a read error. The J gene is TRBJ2-1, the V gene TRBV5-1, with TRBD1 identical over 7 bases. Germline V gene data show CDR1 as SGHRS and CDR2 as YFSETQ. This CDR3 is built from 12 residues. The V segment lost 4 bases and the J segment 14 bases; nucleotides outside the gene matches: 9. This chain's CDR3 is CASSPIGDREFF. The CDR3 nucleotides are TGCGCCAGCAGCCCAATTGGAGACAGGGAGTTCTTC.

As regards this clonotype: This is likely a read error, given that the CDR3 carries no conserved phenylalanine or tryptophan at its end. This chain uses TRBV4-2 with TRBJ1-2; unclear D gene. This CDR3 comprises 16 residues. CDR1 is LGHNA, CDR2 YNFKEQ, per germline. The CDR3 here is CANSQEEGNWLNGYTV. CDR3 coding DNA: TGTGCCAACAGCCAAGAAGAGGGAAATTGGCTTAATGGCTACACCGTC.

The sample holds many counts of this clonotype. The chain has TRBV12-3 or TRBV12-4 and TRBJ2-2; D gene ambiguous. CDR3 size: 13 residues. Between the trimmed V and J ends, which lost 7 bases and 2 bases, there was a span of 8 bases. CDR3 loop: CASKARNTGELFF. Here the CDR3 DNA reads TGTGCCAGCAAGGCTAGAAACACCGGGGAGCTGTTTTTT.

The sample holds many counts of this clonotype. The chain has TRBV10-3 and TRBJ2-1; TRBD1 matches 7 bases. Germline assignment: CDR1 ENHRY and CDR2 SYGVKD. The CDR3 is made up of 13 amino acids. V shed 6 bases and J 9 bases; nucleotides not matched to a gene: 8. CDR3 DNA: TGTGCCATCAGGGGGGCAGGGGGTGTTGAGCAGTTCTTC. It specifies CAIRGAGGVEQFF.